A single sample gave rise to the 9 T cell receptor beta chains below, sequenced in a study of T cell clones after liver transplantation. Libraries were prepared by immunoSEQ multiplex PCR; TCRdb keeps only in-frame clonotypes and omits some of them. Altogether around 13,000 clones are present, around 74% being singletons, with the ten largest covering approximately 31%. The sequenced sample was CD8+ T cells from blood, obtained at the 22-month timepoint. The receptors shown here come from a human patient who received a liver transplant. T cells may partly derive from the graft donor.

The chain uses TRBV6-6 and TRBJ1-1, with unresolved D. Germline values: CDR1 MNHNY, CDR2 SVGAGI (reference sequence). The CDR3 extends over 15 amino acids. V was pared by 0 bases and J by 0 bases, with 8 bases between. DNA for the CDR3: TGTGCCAGCAGTTACTCGTACCGATTGAACACTGAAGCTTTCTTT. Protein product: CASSYSYRLNTEAFF.

The chain couples TRBV5-1 to TRBJ2-1; D unclear. The CDR3 covers 11 residues. Germline assignment: CDR1 SGHRS and CDR2 YFSETQ. V lost 4 bases and J lost 9, with 8 bases in between. The CDR3 region has the DNA TGCGCCAGCAGCCTTGGCGGTGAGCAGTTCTTC. Its protein is CASSLGGEQFF.

The chain joins TRBV4-1 to TRBJ2-1; D might be TRBD1 (5 bases). This CDR3 spans 15 amino acids. Germline assignment: CDR1 MGHRA and CDR2 YSYEKL. Trimming stripped 1 base from V and 5 bases from J, with 12 bases between. Written as DNA, the CDR3 is TGCGCCAGCAGCCAAGTTGCAGGGATCCACAATGAGCAGTTCTTC. Translated, it gives CASSQVAGIHNEQFF.

The chain links TRBV5-4 to TRBJ2-7; the D gene could be TRBD1 or TRBD2 (6 bases each). The V and J ends lost 0 bases and 7 bases respectively, with 11 bases between them. The CDR3 loop spans 13 amino acids. From germline, CDR1 is SGHNT and CDR2 YYREEE (reference sequence). This chain's CDR3 is CASSLEGEVEQYF. The CDR3 DNA sequence: TGTGCCAGCAGCTTGGAGGGGGAGGTTGAGCAGTACTTC.

J is TRBJ1-5 and V is TRBV19, with D perhaps matching TRBD1 (6 bases). Germline CDR1 reads LNHDA; CDR2 reads SQIVND (reference sequence). This CDR3 contains 13 residues. V lost 10 bases and J 11 bases, leaving 21 bases between the germline ends. The CDR3, as DNA: TGTGCCACCGCGGGGGGCTCCGCTTGGTCCCAGCATTTT. Translated, it gives CATAGGSAWSQHF.

A few counts support this clone. CDR3 coding DNA: TGTGCCAGCAGTTACCCTTCCGGTCCAACTAACTATGGCTACACCTTC. Amino acids: CASSYPSGPTNYGYTF. The rearrangement links TRBV6-6 to TRBJ1-2; D is unresolved. The CDR3 sequence is 16 residues long. Germline CDR1 and CDR2: MNHNY and SVGAGI (reference sequence). Between the trimmed V and J ends, which lost 2 bases and 0 bases, there was a span of 13 bases.

This clone has more than one count but fewer than ten. The chain uses TRBV7-3 and TRBJ2-3; D may be TRBD2 (5 bases). Trimming stripped 5 bases from V and 4 bases from J, with 16 bases between. This CDR3 is built from 15 residues. Looked up from germline, CDR1 is SGHTA and CDR2 is FQGTGA. Here the CDR3 reads CASSRGRTNADTQYF. CDR3 coding DNA: TGTGCCAGCAGCCGAGGGAGAACGAACGCAGATACGCAGTATTTT.

The rearrangement links TRBV5-1 to TRBJ2-4; D might be TRBD2 (6 bases). The V gene lost 4 bases and the J gene lost 6 bases, with 20 bases spanning the gap. CDR1 is SGHRS and CDR2 is YFSETQ in the germline V gene. This CDR3 is built from 16 residues. In DNA form, the CDR3 reads TGCGCCAGCAGCCCTCAGCGGGCACCTGACGGAAACATTCAGTACTTC. This sequence encodes CASSPQRAPDGNIQYF.

The rearrangement joins TRBV4-1 to TRBJ2-3; D is tentatively TRBD1 or TRBD2 (6 bases each). The germline CDR1 and CDR2 sequences are MGHRA and YSYEKL. The CDR3 loop spans 13 amino acids. The ends were cut back, 4 bases at V and 14 bases at J, with 19 bases in the middle. The DNA of the CDR3 is TGCGCCAGCAGCCCGAAAGGGGGGTATGGACGGTATTTT. Protein sequence: CASSPKGGYGRYF.